These 9 T cell receptor beta chains came from one sample sequenced in a study of T-cell reconstitution after alpha-beta-depleted transplantation in children. Researchers prepared the TCRbeta library using unique molecular identifiers, the study reports. TCRdb analysed the PCR reads with MiXCR anew, one entry per CDR3 protein. The sample contains approximately 640,000 distinct CDR3 sequences, approximately 15% of which appear only once. The source material was PBMCs from the stem cell graft donor, sampled from the stem cell graft. These receptor sequences come from a human donor who donated a stem cell graft to a child with acute myeloid leukemia.

In this sample, this clonotype turned up many times. The chain links TRBV20-1 to TRBJ2-5; 9 bases agree with TRBD2. Germline lookup yields CDR1 DFQATT and CDR2 SNEGSKA (reference sequence). CDR3 length: 16 residues. Losses at the gene ends were 0 bases for V and 5 bases for J; bases not matched to a gene: 10. The CDR3 loop is CSARDYQRGEGETQYF. In DNA, the CDR3 is TGCAGTGCTAGAGATTACCAGCGGGGGGAAGGGGAGACCCAGTACTTC.

This clonotype came up many times. The V and J genes are TRBV6-2 or TRBV6-3 and TRBJ1-1, with D possibly TRBD1 on 5 matching bases. The germline gives CDR1 MNHEY, CDR2 SVGEGT. Deletions cut 8 bases from V and 4 bases from J, with 17 bases between. This CDR3 has 14 amino acids. The CDR3 sequence: CASGPVQVPTEAFF. The CDR3 nucleotides read TGTGCCAGCGGTCCAGTACAGGTTCCCACTGAAGCTTTCTTT.

The rearrangement links TRBV7-9 to TRBJ1-5; possibly TRBD1 for D (6 bases). Germline CDR1 is SEHNR and CDR2 is FQNEAQ (reference sequence). CDR3 length: 16 amino acids. V was cut by 5 bases and J by 4 bases, with 18 bases left in between. The CDR3: CASSPGSGVLNQPQHF. The CDR3 DNA sequence: TGTGCCAGCAGCCCCGGGTCAGGGGTCCTAAATCAGCCCCAGCATTTT.

CDR3 sequence: CASSQGGPYEQYV. The CDR3 DNA follows: TGTGCCAGCAGCCAGGGCGGACCCTACGAGCAGTACGTC. V usage is TRBV7-2 and J usage is TRBJ2-7; weak D call: TRBD1 (5 bases). Germline V gene lookup returns CDR1 SGHTA and CDR2 FQGNSA. V lost 5 bases to trimming and J lost 2 bases, with 10 bases between them. CDR3 length equals 13 residues.

This clonotype turned up a few times. The gene calls are TRBV5-5 and TRBJ2-5; the D is unclear. Deletions cut 2 bases from V and 0 bases from J, with 11 bases between. The germline gives CDR1 SGHKS, CDR2 YYEKEE (reference sequence). The CDR3 covers 15 residues. The CDR3 bases are TGTGCCAGCAGCTTTGGGGTCCTGTACCAAGAGACCCAGTACTTC. Translating gives CASSFGVLYQETQYF.

The rearrangement joins TRBV20-1 to TRBJ1-4; D unresolved. CDR3 length: 14 residues. The V and J ends lost 5 bases and 0 bases respectively, with 10 bases between them. Germline CDR1 is DFQATT and CDR2 is SNEGSKA (reference sequence). As DNA, the CDR3 is TGCAGTGCTGCCAGTCCCGCAACTAATGAAAAACTGTTTTTT. Its protein product is CSAASPATNEKLFF.

About this clonotype itself: A read error may be the cause here, since a much bigger clone is one base away. V gene TRBV6-5 combines with J gene TRBJ1-2; D call uncertain. The CDR3 covers 13 residues. The V end lost 0 bases, the J end lost 6 bases, and 8 bases lay between the germline ends. CDR1 and CDR2 from the germline V gene are MNHEY and SVGAGI. The CDR3 coding sequence is TGTGCCAGCAGTTACTCGACCAGCCATGGCTACACCTTC. Translated, it gives CASSYSTSHGYTF.

The chain joins TRBV10-2 to TRBJ1-5, with D possibly TRBD1 on 5 matching bases. Germline assignment: CDR1 WSHSY and CDR2 SAAADI. The CDR3 has 14 amino acids. V dropped 0 bases and J dropped 3 bases, with 6 bases sitting between them. Written as DNA, the CDR3 is TGCGCCAGCAGTGAGTCGGGGGTCAATCAGCCCCAGCATTTT. The encoded protein is CASSESGVNQPQHF.

This sequence joins TRBV27 and TRBJ1-2; tentative D call: TRBD1 (5 bases). CDR1 and CDR2 from the germline V gene are MNHEY and SMNVEV (reference sequence). The CDR3 covers 14 residues. Between the trimmed V and J ends, which lost 6 bases and 3 bases, there was a span of 14 bases. The CDR3 reads CASSNPGTHYGYTF. DNA for the CDR3: TGTGCCAGCAGCAACCCCGGGACCCACTATGGCTACACCTTC.